This T cell receptor beta chain was sequenced for a study of regulatory T cells in long-lasting Graves disease. Whole-study findings and limits: The study found TRBV28, TRBJ1-2 and TRBJ2-5 favored in persistent disease.

This clonotype was recorded at least ten times. Its antigen remains unknown. Investigators prepared the TCR beta libraries by applying iRepertoire HTBI primers and Arm-PCR of CDR3 regions. TCRdb re-derived calls from the multiplex PCR reads in MiXCR, one entry per CDR3 protein. The data show about 220,000 distinct CDR3 sequences, with roughly 19% seen just once and about 10% held by the top ten. CDR1 is LGHDT and CDR2 is YNNKEL in the germline V gene (reference sequence). V lost 1 base, J lost 8 bases, and 9 bases stayed unmatched. The CDR3 is 15 amino acids. Time point described: newly diagnosed GD, antithyroid drugs for less than 3 months. Extracted RNA from PBMCs served as the source of the TCR library. These same data were also listed under a study on T cells in Graves' hyperthyroidism and ophthalmopathy. From that paper: The study based diagnoses on clinical symptoms, serum thyroxine and TRAb, thyroid ultrasound and orbital computed tomography.

The V and J genes are TRBV3-1 and TRBJ1-2, with TRBD1 identical over 8 bases. The material sequenced was peripheral blood mononuclear cells (PBMCs), taken at new diagnosis, from a patient treated with antithyroid drugs. This clonotype originated in a young woman with Graves disease. The CDR3 DNA follows: TGTGCCAGCAGCCAAGGGGACAGGCTCCTGGGAGGCTACACCTTC. Amino acid sequence: CASSQGDRLLGGYTF.